These T cell receptor beta chains were read from a single sample in a study of T cell responses to AZD1222 COVID-19 vaccine. The method was immunoSEQ multiplex PCR; TCRdb's version includes in-frame clones alone and lacks a portion of them. The data show roughly 130,000 clones, approximately 86% seen once. The sequencing here drew on peripheral blood, taken on day 0 of AZD1222 vaccination. The receptors come from an adult in good health. The CDR3 runs from the conserved cysteine through the conserved F or W. A D gene is named only where the DNA matches it firmly. Only part of the rows carry a size: once, few, many, or a class if the clone is expanded.

v_gene,j_gene,d_gene,abundance,CDR3nt,CDR3aa
TRBV29-1,TRBJ1-1,NA,NA,TGCAGCGTCAGTACAGGGTGGGGGGGCACTGAAGCTTTCTTT,CSVSTGWGGTEAFF
TRBV6-5,TRBJ2-3,NA,NA,TGTGCCAGCAGTACGCGAGGGGAGCAAACCGATACGCAGTATTTT,CASSTRGEQTDTQYF
TRBV5-1,TRBJ1-5,NA,NA,TGCGCCAGCAGCGTACTACCAGGGGACTATAGCAATCAGCCCCAGCATTTT,CASSVLPGDYSNQPQHF
TRBV27,TRBJ2-2,NA,NA,TGTGCCAGCAGTCCCGACCTTCCCTGGCTAGGGACGAACACCGGGGAGCTGTTTTTT,CASSPDLPWLGTNTGELFF
TRBV9,TRBJ2-5,NA,NA,TGTGCCAGCAGCCCACCCAGGACGACGGAGACCCAGTACTTC,CASSPPRTTETQYF
TRBV9,TRBJ1-2,TRBD1,NA,TGTGCCAGCAGCCTTCTGGACAGGGATGACTATGGCTACACCTTC,CASSLLDRDDYGYTF
TRBV5-1,TRBJ1-2,NA,NA,TGCGCCAGCAGCTTGGGAAGTAACTATGGCTACACCTTC,CASSLGSNYGYTF
TRBV2,TRBJ2-7,NA,NA,TGTGCCAGCAGTGAATCCCCCAGGCTATCCTACGAGCAGTACTTC,CASSESPRLSYEQYF
TRBV5-8,TRBJ2-5,NA,NA,TGTGCCAGCAGCTCGCTGGGCCGGGCGGTTGAGACCCAGTACTTC,CASSSLGRAVETQYF
TRBV21-1,TRBJ1-1,NA,NA,TGTGCCAGCAGCAACCGGGACAGGGGGTTTCACACTGAAGCTTTCTTT,CASSNRDRGFHTEAFF
TRBV5-8,TRBJ2-1,TRBD2,NA,TGTGCCAGCAGCACCAGAGGACTAGCGGGAGGGCCAGGTGAAAATGAGCAGTTCTTC,CASSTRGLAGGPGENEQFF
TRBV28,TRBJ2-5,NA,NA,TGTGCCAGCAGTTCCCTCGGGGGCGGAGGGGAGACCCAGTACTTC,CASSSLGGGGETQYF
TRBV4-1,TRBJ2-2,TRBD1,NA,TGCGCCAGCAGCCAGACAGGGATTCCCCCCGGGGAGCTGTTTTTT,CASSQTGIPPGELFF
TRBV27,TRBJ2-3,NA,NA,TGTGCCAGCAGCCTCGGGAGTCAGACAGATACGCAGTATTTT,CASSLGSQTDTQYF
TRBV6-5,TRBJ1-1,TRBD1,NA,TGTGCCAGCAGCACGATTCTCGAGGGGGCGATTGAAGCTTTCTTT,CASSTILEGAIEAFF
TRBV27,TRBJ2-2,NA,NA,TGTGCCAGCAGTTTATCCCCGGTCCTGAACACCGGGGAGCTGTTTTTT,CASSLSPVLNTGELFF
TRBV5-1,TRBJ2-7,NA,NA,TGCGCCAGCAGCTTGGCCGGGGTTCGGTACGAGCAGTACTTC,CASSLAGVRYEQYF
TRBV25-1,TRBJ1-2,NA,NA,TGTGCCAGCAGTGTGGAGGGGAATTTGAATGGCTACACCTTC,CASSVEGNLNGYTF
TRBV3-1/TRBV3-2,TRBJ2-7,TRBD1,NA,TGTGCCAGCAGCCCCGAGGGGGCGAGACCCTACGAGCAGTACTTC,CASSPEGARPYEQYF
TRBV5-6,TRBJ1-2,TRBD1,NA,TGTGCCAGCAGCGTCACCGAAAACAGGGGGCTCTATGGCTACACCTTC,CASSVTENRGLYGYTF
TRBV18,TRBJ2-3,NA,NA,TGTGCCAGCTCACCACCCACAGCAGATACGCAGTATTTT,CASSPPTADTQYF
TRBV24-1,TRBJ2-7,TRBD1,NA,TGTGCCACCAGTGAAGCGGGACAGGGGGCTGGCGAGCAGTACTTC,CATSEAGQGAGEQYF
TRBV9,TRBJ2-5,TRBD2,NA,TGTGCCAGCAGCGTAGGTGGGCGGGGGAAGGAGACCCAGTACTTC,CASSVGGRGKETQYF
TRBV27,TRBJ2-2,TRBD2,NA,TGTGCCAGCAGTTCCCGACTAGCGGAAGGGGCCGGGGAGCTGTTTTTT,CASSSRLAEGAGELFF
TRBV7-2,TRBJ1-6,NA,NA,TGTGCCAGCAGCACGCGCAGGGGAGTTGATTCACCCCTCCACTTT,CASSTRRGVDSPLHF
TRBV5-1,TRBJ2-3,TRBD2,NA,TGCGCCAGCACGCGGGAGGGCCCCTCAGGCACAGATACGCAGTATTTT,CASTREGPSGTDTQYF
TRBV11-2,TRBJ1-2,TRBD1,NA,TGTGCCAGCAGCCAAAGCGATGAGGGACAGAAGTATGGCTACACCTTC,CASSQSDEGQKYGYTF
TRBV3-1/TRBV3-2,TRBJ1-3,TRBD1,NA,TGTGCCAGCAGCCAAGCCTGGGACAGAGCTGGAAACACCATATATTTT,CASSQAWDRAGNTIYF
TRBV7-3,TRBJ2-3,NA,NA,TGTGCCAGCAGCCGGACTTTAGTGAGCACAGATACGCAGTATTTT,CASSRTLVSTDTQYF
TRBV7-9,TRBJ2-1,TRBD1,NA,TGTGCCAGCAGCTTAATTATTAGACAGGGGGCATGGAATGAGCAGTTCTTC,CASSLIIRQGAWNEQFF
TRBV7-8,TRBJ1-5,TRBD1,NA,TGTGCCAGCAGCTTAGGACAGGGAAGCAATCAGCCCCAGCATTTT,CASSLGQGSNQPQHF
TRBV18,TRBJ1-1,NA,NA,TGTGCCAGCTCACCAAGGTCACAAATGAACACTGAAGCTTTCTTT,CASSPRSQMNTEAFF
TRBV20-1,TRBJ1-2,NA,NA,TGCAGTGCTAGTCGGGAACCCTATGGCTACACCTTC,CSASREPYGYTF
TRBV28,TRBJ1-4,NA,NA,TGTGCCAGCAGCACCGGGCTGGAAAAACTGTTTTTT,CASSTGLEKLFF
TRBV11-3,TRBJ2-2,NA,NA,TGTGCCAGCAGCTATGAACGGGGACGCACCGGGGAGCTGTTTTTT,CASSYERGRTGELFF
TRBV6-5,TRBJ1-2,TRBD1,NA,TGTGCCAGCAGTTGGGGACAGGACAGAGAATTCTATGGCTACACCTTC,CASSWGQDREFYGYTF
TRBV6-5,TRBJ1-1,NA,few,TGTGCCAGCAGTTACGACAAGCGGGCTTTCTTT,CASSYDKRAFF
TRBV28,TRBJ1-5,NA,NA,TGTGCCAGCAGGGCGGGCAGTTGGGGCAATCAGCCCCAGCATTTT,CASRAGSWGNQPQHF
TRBV7-6,TRBJ2-7,TRBD1,NA,TGTGCCAGCAGCCCTGGGACAGGCGAGGCCTACGAGCAGTACTTC,CASSPGTGEAYEQYF
TRBV7-2,TRBJ2-3,NA,NA,TGTGCCAGCACGGTGGGGGCAGATACGCAGTATTTT,CASTVGADTQYF